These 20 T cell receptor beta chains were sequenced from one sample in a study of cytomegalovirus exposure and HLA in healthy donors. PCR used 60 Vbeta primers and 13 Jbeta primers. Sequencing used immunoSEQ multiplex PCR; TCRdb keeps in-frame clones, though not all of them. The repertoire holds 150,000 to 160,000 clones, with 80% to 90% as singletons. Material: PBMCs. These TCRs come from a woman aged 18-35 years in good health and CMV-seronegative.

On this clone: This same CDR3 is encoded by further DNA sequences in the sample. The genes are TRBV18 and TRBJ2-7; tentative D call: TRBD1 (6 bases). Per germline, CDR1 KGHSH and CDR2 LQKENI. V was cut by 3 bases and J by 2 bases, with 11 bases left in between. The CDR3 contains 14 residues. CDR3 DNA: TGTGCCAGCTCACCGGGGGCCGGACCCTACGAGCAGTACTTC. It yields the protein CASSPGAGPYEQYF. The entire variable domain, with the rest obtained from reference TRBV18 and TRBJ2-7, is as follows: NAGVMQNPRHLVRRRGQEARLRCSPMKGHSHVYWYRQLPEEGLKFMVYLQKENIIDESGMPKERFSAEFPKEGPSILRIQQVVRGDSAAYFCASSPGAGPYEQYFGPGTRLTVT.

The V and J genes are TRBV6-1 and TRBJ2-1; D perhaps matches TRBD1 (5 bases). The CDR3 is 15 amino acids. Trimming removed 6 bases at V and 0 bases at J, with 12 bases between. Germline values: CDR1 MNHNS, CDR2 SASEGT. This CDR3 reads CASRRQSSSYNEQFF. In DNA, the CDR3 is TGTGCCAGCAGGAGACAGAGTTCCTCCTACAATGAGCAGTTCTTC.

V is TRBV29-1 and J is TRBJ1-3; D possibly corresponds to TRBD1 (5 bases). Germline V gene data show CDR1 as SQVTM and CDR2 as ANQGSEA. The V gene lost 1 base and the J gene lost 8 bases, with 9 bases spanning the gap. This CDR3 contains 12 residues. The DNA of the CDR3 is TGCAGCGTTGAAGGGACATCAGACACCATATATTTT. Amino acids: CSVEGTSDTIYF.

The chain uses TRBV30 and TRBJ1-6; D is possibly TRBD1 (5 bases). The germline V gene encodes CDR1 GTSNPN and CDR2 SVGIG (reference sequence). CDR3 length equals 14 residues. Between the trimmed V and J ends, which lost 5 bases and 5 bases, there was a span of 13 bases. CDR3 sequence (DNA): TGTGCCTGGGACCTAGGACAAAATAATTCACCCCTCCACTTT. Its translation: CAWDLGQNNSPLHF.

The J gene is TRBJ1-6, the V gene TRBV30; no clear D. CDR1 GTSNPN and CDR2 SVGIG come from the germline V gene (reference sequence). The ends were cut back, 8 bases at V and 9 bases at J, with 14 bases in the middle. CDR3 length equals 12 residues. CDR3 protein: CAGMDGSSPLHF. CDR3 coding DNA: TGTGCCGGCATGGACGGGAGTTCACCCCTCCACTTT.

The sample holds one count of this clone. This CDR3 is CASSRRDRGGTEAFF. CDR3 coding DNA: TGCGCCAGCAGCCGAAGGGATAGGGGGGGCACTGAAGCTTTCTTT. The chain has TRBV5-1 and TRBJ1-1; TRBD1 might be the D (6 bases). This CDR3 region has 15 residues. Germline values: CDR1 SGHRS, CDR2 YFSETQ. V dropped 4 bases and J dropped 4 bases, with 17 bases sitting between them.

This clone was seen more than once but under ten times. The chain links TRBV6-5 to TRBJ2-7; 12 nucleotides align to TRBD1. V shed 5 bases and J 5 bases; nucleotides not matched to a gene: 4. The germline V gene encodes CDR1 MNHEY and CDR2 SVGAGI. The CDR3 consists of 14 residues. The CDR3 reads CASSTGQGADEQYF. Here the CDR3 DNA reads TGTGCCAGCAGTACGGGACAGGGGGCGGACGAGCAGTACTTC.

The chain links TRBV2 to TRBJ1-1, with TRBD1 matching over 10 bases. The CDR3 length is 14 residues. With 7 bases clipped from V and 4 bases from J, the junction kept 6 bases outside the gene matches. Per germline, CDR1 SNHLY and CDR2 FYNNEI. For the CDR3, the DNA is TGTGCCAGCATAGACTGGACAGGGGGCACTGAAGCTTTCTTT. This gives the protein CASIDWTGGTEAFF.

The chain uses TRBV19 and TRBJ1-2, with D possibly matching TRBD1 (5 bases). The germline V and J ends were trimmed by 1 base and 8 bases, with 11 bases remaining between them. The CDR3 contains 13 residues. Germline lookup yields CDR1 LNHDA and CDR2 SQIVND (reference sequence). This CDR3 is CASSIVGLEGYTF. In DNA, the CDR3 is TGTGCCAGTAGTATAGTGGGGCTGGAAGGCTACACCTTC.

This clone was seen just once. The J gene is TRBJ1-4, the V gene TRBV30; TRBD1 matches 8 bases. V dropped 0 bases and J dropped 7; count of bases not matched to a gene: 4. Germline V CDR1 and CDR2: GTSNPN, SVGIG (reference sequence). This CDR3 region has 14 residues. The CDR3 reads CAWSVQGTGEKLFF. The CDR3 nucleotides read TGTGCCTGGAGTGTACAGGGGACAGGTGAAAAACTGTTTTTT.

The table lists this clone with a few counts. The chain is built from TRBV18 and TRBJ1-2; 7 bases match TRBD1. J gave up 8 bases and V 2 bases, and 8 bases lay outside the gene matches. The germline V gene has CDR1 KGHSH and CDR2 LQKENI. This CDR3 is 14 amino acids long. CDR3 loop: CASSPGETGPGYTF. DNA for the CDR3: TGTGCCAGCTCACCAGGGGAGACAGGGCCCGGCTACACCTTC. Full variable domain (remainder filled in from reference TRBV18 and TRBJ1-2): NAGVMQNPRHLVRRRGQEARLRCSPMKGHSHVYWYRQLPEEGLKFMVYLQKENIIDESGMPKERFSAEFPKEGPSILRIQQVVRGDSAAYFCASSPGETGPGYTFGSGTRLTVV.

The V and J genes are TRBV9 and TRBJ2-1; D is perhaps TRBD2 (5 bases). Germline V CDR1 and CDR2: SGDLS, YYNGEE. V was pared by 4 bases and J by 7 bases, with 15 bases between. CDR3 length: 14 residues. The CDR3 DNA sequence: TGTGCCAGCAGCCGTGCTAGCAGTTTGAATGAGCAGTTCTTC. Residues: CASSRASSLNEQFF. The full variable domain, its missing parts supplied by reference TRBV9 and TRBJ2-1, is DSGVTQTPKHLITATGQRVTLRCSPRSGDLSVYWYQQSLDQGLQFLIQYYNGEERAKGNILERFSAQQFPDLHSELNLSSLELGDSALYFCASSRASSLNEQFFGPGTRLTVL.

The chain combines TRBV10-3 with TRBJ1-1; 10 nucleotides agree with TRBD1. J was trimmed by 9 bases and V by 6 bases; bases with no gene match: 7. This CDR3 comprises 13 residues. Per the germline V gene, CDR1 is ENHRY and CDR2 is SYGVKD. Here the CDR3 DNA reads TGTGCCATCAGCGGGACAGGGGTAGAGAAAGCTTTCTTT. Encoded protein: CAISGTGVEKAFF.

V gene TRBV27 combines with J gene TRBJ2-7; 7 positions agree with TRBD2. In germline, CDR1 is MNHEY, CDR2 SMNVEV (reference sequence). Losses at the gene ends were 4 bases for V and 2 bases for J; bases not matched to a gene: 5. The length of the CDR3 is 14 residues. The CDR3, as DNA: TGTGCCAGCAGTTCCCGGGGAGGGACCTACGAGCAGTACTTC. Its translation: CASSSRGGTYEQYF.

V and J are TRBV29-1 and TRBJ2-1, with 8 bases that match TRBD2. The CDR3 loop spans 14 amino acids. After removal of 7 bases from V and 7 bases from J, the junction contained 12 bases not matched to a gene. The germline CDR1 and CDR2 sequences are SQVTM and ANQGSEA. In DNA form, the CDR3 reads TGCAGCGGTCCTTCGGGGGGGGCGGGGAATGAGCAGTTCTTC. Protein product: CSGPSGGAGNEQFF.

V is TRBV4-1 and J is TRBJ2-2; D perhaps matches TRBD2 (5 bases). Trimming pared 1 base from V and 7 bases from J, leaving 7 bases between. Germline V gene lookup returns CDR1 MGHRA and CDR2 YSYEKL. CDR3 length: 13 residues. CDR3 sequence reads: CASSQVGVGELFF. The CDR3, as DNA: TGCGCCAGCAGCCAAGTCGGGGTCGGGGAGCTGTTTTTT.

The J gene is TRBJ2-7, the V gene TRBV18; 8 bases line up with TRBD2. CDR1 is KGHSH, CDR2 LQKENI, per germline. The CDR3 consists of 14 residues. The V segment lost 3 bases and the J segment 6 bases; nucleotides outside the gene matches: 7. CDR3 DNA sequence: TGTGCCAGCTCACCCAGCGGGGGCCAGCGCGAGCAGTACTTC. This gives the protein CASSPSGGQREQYF.

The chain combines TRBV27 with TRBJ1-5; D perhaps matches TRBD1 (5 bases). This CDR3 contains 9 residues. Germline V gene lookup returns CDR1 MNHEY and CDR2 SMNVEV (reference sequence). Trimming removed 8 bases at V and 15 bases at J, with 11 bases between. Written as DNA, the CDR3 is TGTGCCAGCGTGACAAGGGGGCATTTT. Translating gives CASVTRGHF.

Here the CDR3 reads CASSFNEAGRNQPQHF. The CDR3 bases are TGTGCCAGCAGTTTTAATGAGGCGGGCCGCAATCAGCCCCAGCATTTT. The rearrangement joins TRBV28 to TRBJ1-5; D is unresolved. Trimming pared 3 bases from V and 2 bases from J, leaving 14 bases between. CDR1 is MDHEN and CDR2 is SYDVKM in the germline V gene. This CDR3 comprises 16 residues.

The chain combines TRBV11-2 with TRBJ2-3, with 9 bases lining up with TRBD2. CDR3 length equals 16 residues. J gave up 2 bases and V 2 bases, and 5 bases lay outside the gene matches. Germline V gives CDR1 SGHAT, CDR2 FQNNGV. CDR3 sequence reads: CASSLIAGGVTDTQYF. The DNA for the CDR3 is TGTGCCAGCAGCTTAATTGCGGGGGGGGTCACAGATACGCAGTATTTT. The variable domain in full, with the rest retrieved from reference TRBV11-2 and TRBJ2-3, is EAGVAQSPRYKIIEKRQSVAFWCNPISGHATLYWYQQILGQGPKLLIQFQNNGVVDDSQLPKDRFSAERLKGVDSTLKIQPAKLEDSAVYLCASSLIAGGVTDTQYFGPGTRLTVL.